These T cell receptor beta chains were read from a single sample in a study of blood T cell repertoires in COVID-19. Here immunoSEQ multiplex PCR was the method, and the copy in TCRdb shows in-frame clones only, minus some. The sample includes 110,000 or so clones, more than 75% of them seen just once. Material: peripheral blood. The receptors were sampled from a woman in her thirties or forties with acute or convalescent COVID-19. Both conserved end residues are part of each CDR3. Fields, in order: V gene, CDR3 length, J gene, CDR3 protein.

>TRBV27|15|TRBJ1-2
CASRRTGGAAYGYTF
>TRBV25-1|14|TRBJ1-1
CASSELTKDTEAFF
>TRBV11-2|16|TRBJ2-1
CASSLELAGLVREQFF
>TRBV5-6|16|TRBJ2-3
CASSFGTGRLTDTQYF
>TRBV19|16|TRBJ2-2
CASSITPSGLGGELFF
>TRBV5-1|14|TRBJ1-2
CASSLEYTNYGYTF
>TRBV14|15|TRBJ2-1
CASSRLAGSYNEQFF
>TRBV10-3|14|TRBJ1-4
CAISERSGNEKLFF
>TRBV4-3|15|TRBJ2-7
CASSRTRRSSYEQYF
>TRBV6-5|14|TRBJ2-2
CASSYYPRTGELFF
>TRBV7-2|17|TRBJ2-1
CASSFSIGQGGFNEQFF
>TRBV6-6|15|TRBJ2-1
CASSYGAGGLNEQFF
>TRBV5-4|13|TRBJ1-3
CASSWQGDDTIYF
>TRBV27|15|TRBJ2-7
CASSSSRTVSYEQYF
>TRBV6-6|15|TRBJ1-4
CASSYSRTGNEKLFF
>TRBV4-1|15|TRBJ1-2
CASSQSTGIAGGYTF
>TRBV3-1/TRBV3-2|15|TRBJ2-7
CASSPARGAQYEQYF
>TRBV30|15|TRBJ1-2
CAWSTLGTGLYGYTF
>TRBV2|13|TRBJ1-1
CASSTGLNTEAFF
>TRBV7-3|14|TRBJ1-1
CASSQGTVNTEAFF
>TRBV11-2|13|TRBJ2-7
CASSLVHRVEQYF
>TRBV2|14|TRBJ1-6
CASSDGTGRSPLHF
>TRBV30|15|TRBJ2-7
CAWSFSTGASYEQYF
>TRBV11-3|17|TRBJ2-2
CASSLDRTAEYTGELFF
>TRBV4-1|16|TRBJ2-3
CASSQGLGQGADTQYF
>TRBV19|15|TRBJ1-1
CASSITTGVGAEAFF